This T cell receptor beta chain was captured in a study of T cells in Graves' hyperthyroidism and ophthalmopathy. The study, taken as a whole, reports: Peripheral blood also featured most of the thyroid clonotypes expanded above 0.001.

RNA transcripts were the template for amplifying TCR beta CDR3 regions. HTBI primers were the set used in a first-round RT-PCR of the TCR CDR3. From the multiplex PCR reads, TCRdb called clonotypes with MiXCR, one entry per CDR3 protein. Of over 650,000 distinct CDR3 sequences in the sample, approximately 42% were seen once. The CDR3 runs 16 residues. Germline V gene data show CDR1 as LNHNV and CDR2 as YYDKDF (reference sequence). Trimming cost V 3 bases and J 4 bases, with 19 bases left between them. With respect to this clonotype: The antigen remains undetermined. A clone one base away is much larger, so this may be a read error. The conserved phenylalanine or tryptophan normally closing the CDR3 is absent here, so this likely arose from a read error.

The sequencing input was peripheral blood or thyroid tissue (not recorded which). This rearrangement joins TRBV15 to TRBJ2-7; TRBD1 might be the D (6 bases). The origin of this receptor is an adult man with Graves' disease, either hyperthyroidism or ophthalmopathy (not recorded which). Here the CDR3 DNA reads TGTGCCACCAGCAGCCTAGGGGGACCCCAAATATACGAGCAGTACCTC. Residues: CATSSLGGPQIYEQYL.